This T cell receptor beta chain originates from a study of siplizumab effects on memory and regulatory T cells. The protocol was immunoSEQ multiplex PCR, while the TCRdb copy is restricted to in-frame clones and leaves out a portion. The table has under 100,000 clones, roughly 94% seen once. Sequences were obtained from non-Treg CD4+ T cells sorted from blood. The source is a human donor in good health.

The CDR3 region has the DNA TGTGCCAGCAGTGGTACAGATAATGAAAAACTGTTTTTT. Protein: CASSGTDNEKLFF. The rearrangement links TRBV6-4 to TRBJ1-4; D not resolved. The ends were cut back, 4 bases at V and 4 bases at J, with 7 bases in the middle. The CDR3 spans 13 residues. CDR1 is MRHNA and CDR2 is SNTAGT in the germline V gene.